This passage covers 21 T cell receptor beta chains from one sample sequenced in a study of cytomegalovirus exposure and HLA in healthy donors. 60 Vbeta and 13 Jbeta primers were used in PCR. Using immunoSEQ multiplex PCR, the repertoire was profiled, and TCRdb retains in-frame clones only, with some absent. The profile shows around 100,000 clones, approximately 80% of them singletons. The source material was PBMCs. The receptor set was obtained from a woman aged 40 to 50 in good health and CMV-seronegative.

The V gene is TRBV7-9, the J gene TRBJ2-7, with 9 positions matching TRBD1. V dropped 3 bases and J dropped 0; count of bases not matched to a gene: 3. Per the germline V gene, CDR1 is SEHNR and CDR2 is FQNEAQ (reference sequence). The CDR3 is 15 residues long. CDR3 DNA: TGTGCCAGCAGCTTGGGACAGGGAAGCTCCTACGAGCAGTACTTC. It is translated as CASSLGQGSSYEQYF.

This clone was seen just once. This rearrangement joins TRBV28 to TRBJ2-3; 8 bases match TRBD2. With V trimmed by 0 bases and J by 3 bases, 5 bases remained unmatched. Germline CDR1 and CDR2: MDHEN and SYDVKM. CDR3 length: 16 residues. The CDR3 region is CASSLWTGGLTDTQYF. The DNA of the CDR3 is TGTGCCAGCAGTTTATGGACGGGAGGGCTGACAGATACGCAGTATTTT.

The V gene is TRBV29-1, the J gene TRBJ2-1; 8 nucleotides line up with TRBD2. J was trimmed by 0 bases and V by 6 bases; bases with no gene match: 7. CDR1 and CDR2 (germline): SQVTM, ANQGSEA. There are 15 residues in the CDR3. CDR3 bases: TGCAGCGTACGACTAGCGCAAAGCTCCTACAATGAGCAGTTCTTC. It yields the protein CSVRLAQSSYNEQFF.

This clone was found once. The gene calls are TRBV11-2 and TRBJ1-2; 7 nucleotides align to TRBD1. The CDR3 is made up of 15 amino acids. The J segment lost 8 bases and the V segment lost 5 bases, leaving 14 bases of the junction unmatched. Germline lookup yields CDR1 SGHAT and CDR2 FQNNGV. CDR3 sequence reads: CASSPYSGTVIGYTF. The CDR3 DNA reads as TGTGCCAGCAGCCCATACTCTGGGACAGTTATAGGCTACACCTTC.

The J gene is TRBJ1-2, the V gene TRBV18; D gene unclear. This CDR3 region has 14 residues. The ends were cut back, 3 bases at V and 8 bases at J, with 16 bases in the middle. Germline V gene sequence: CDR1 KGHSH, CDR2 LQKENI. CDR3 in DNA: TGTGCCAGCTCACCTCTGGCAGAGGAGGGAGGCTACACCTTC. Protein: CASSPLAEEGGYTF.

The rearrangement uses TRBV6-1 and TRBJ1-6; D remains unclear. The CDR3 length is 15 residues. Germline assignment: CDR1 MNHNS and CDR2 SASEGT. Trimming cost V 2 bases and J 9 bases, with 14 bases left between them. The CDR3 sequence is CASSEFGSVSSPLHF. DNA for the CDR3: TGTGCCAGCAGTGAATTTGGGAGCGTTAGTTCACCCCTCCACTTT.

The chain carries TRBV7-2 and TRBJ2-2; 8 nucleotides match TRBD2. V lost 5 bases and J lost 5; bases outside the gene matches: 13. This CDR3 comprises 17 residues. Per the germline V gene, CDR1 is SGHTA and CDR2 is FQGNSA. The CDR3, as DNA: TGTGCCAGCAGCCCGTCGAGGAGCGGGAGCGGTACCGGGGAGCTGTTTTTT. Its protein product is CASSPSRSGSGTGELFF.

CDR3 region: CASSLQIHYNEQFF. Here the CDR3 DNA reads TGTGCCAGCAGTTTACAGATACACTACAATGAGCAGTTCTTC. J is TRBJ2-1 and V is TRBV27; D is ambiguous. Germline V lookup: CDR1 MNHEY, CDR2 SMNVEV (reference sequence). Trimming took off 2 bases at V and 3 bases at J, with 8 bases between the two ends. CDR3 length equals 14 residues.

The chain has TRBV28 and TRBJ1-2; TRBD1 matches 7 bases. The CDR3 is 14 amino acids. J was trimmed by 4 bases and V by 5 bases; bases with no gene match: 7. The germline CDR1 and CDR2 sequences are MDHEN and SYDVKM. CDR3 sequence reads: CASSTGVPPYGYTF. CDR3 bases: TGTGCCAGCAGTACAGGGGTCCCACCCTATGGCTACACCTTC.

With regard to this clone: The same CDR3 also results from other DNA sequences found in this sample. The chain has TRBV4-1 and TRBJ2-7; TRBD2 agrees at 8 bases. Per the germline V gene, CDR1 is MGHRA and CDR2 is YSYEKL. Unmatched junction bases numbered 7, after V lost 3 bases and J lost 0 bases. This CDR3 has 16 residues. The CDR3 DNA sequence: TGCGCCAGCAGCCAGCCTGGACTAGCCAACTCCTACGAGCAGTACTTC. Translated, it gives CASSQPGLANSYEQYF.

This chain connects TRBV10-3 to TRBJ2-7; tentatively, D is TRBD2 (5 bases). From germline, CDR1 is ENHRY and CDR2 SYGVKD. Trimming removed 6 bases from V and 7 bases from J, with 16 bases in between. The CDR3 has 13 amino acids. Here the CDR3 DNA reads TGTGCCATCAGCTGGACGGTCGGGGAGGAGCAGTACTTC. Translation: CAISWTVGEEQYF.

The chain couples TRBV5-8 to TRBJ2-7; 12 bases fit TRBD2. The CDR3 is 15 residues long. Germline V lookup: CDR1 SGHTS, CDR2 YDEGEE. Losses at the gene ends were 3 bases for V and 7 bases for J; bases not matched to a gene: 8. The CDR3 bases are TGTGCCAGCAGCTACGGACTAGCGGGGTCCTCGGAGCAGTACTTC. This codes for CASSYGLAGSSEQYF.

This chain links TRBV27 with TRBJ2-5; D not resolved. CDR1 MNHEY and CDR2 SMNVEV come from the germline V gene (reference sequence). CDR3 length equals 14 residues. V lost 5 bases and J lost 1, with 11 bases in between. In DNA form, the CDR3 reads TGTGCCAGCAGTCAATATCCGGGCCAAGAGACCCAGTACTTC. Translating gives CASSQYPGQETQYF.

This clone has just a few counts. The chain links TRBV7-2 to TRBJ2-5, with D perhaps matching TRBD2 (5 bases). The germline gives CDR1 SGHTA, CDR2 FQGNSA. This CDR3 contains 14 residues. The V and J ends lost 2 bases and 1 base respectively, with 8 bases between them. The CDR3 DNA reads as TGTGCCAGCAGCTTATCGAGGGCCCAAGAGACCCAGTACTTC. It encodes CASSLSRAQETQYF.

V is TRBV11-3 and J is TRBJ2-1; D possibly corresponds to TRBD2 (6 bases). The germline gives CDR1 SGHNT, CDR2 YENEEA. The CDR3 contains 14 residues. With 3 bases removed from V and 5 bases from J, the gap between germline ends came to 11 bases. As DNA, the CDR3 is TGTGCCAGCAGCTTCGGGACTCGCGACAATGAGCAGTTCTTC. This encodes CASSFGTRDNEQFF.

The J gene is TRBJ1-4, the V gene TRBV4-3; possibly TRBD1 for D (6 bases). The germline V gene has CDR1 LGHNA and CDR2 YSLEER. This CDR3 is 16 amino acids long. Trimming took off 0 bases at V and 10 bases at J, with 18 bases between the two ends. The CDR3 bases are TGCGCCAGCAGCCAAGATCTAACAGGGCAAGTGGTAAAACTGTTTTTT. Its translation is CASSQDLTGQVVKLFF.

The chain carries TRBV19 and TRBJ2-1, with a weak D call TRBD2 (6 bases). The CDR3 length is 15 residues. V lost 7 bases and J 1 base, leaving 14 bases between the germline ends. Germline V gene lookup returns CDR1 LNHDA and CDR2 SQIVND (reference sequence). This CDR3 reads CASTGGDRSYNEQFF. For the CDR3, the DNA is TGTGCCAGTACCGGGGGAGACAGATCCTACAATGAGCAGTTCTTC.

J is TRBJ2-6 and V is TRBV13; 10 bases map to TRBD2. The CDR3 length is 18 residues. The V gene end was trimmed by 3 bases and the J gene end by 0 bases; junction bases not matched to a gene: 5. Germline lookup yields CDR1 PRHDT and CDR2 FYEKMQ (reference sequence). The CDR3 DNA sequence: TGTGCCAGCAGCTTGTTACTAGCGGGATCCTCTGGGGCCAACGTCCTGACTTTC. It translates to CASSLLLAGSSGANVLTF.

The rearrangement uses TRBV11-2 and TRBJ2-1, with a possible D match to TRBD2 (5 bases). Germline loops: CDR1 SGHAT, CDR2 FQNNGV. This CDR3 contains 16 residues. Trimming took off 0 bases at V and 3 bases at J, with 12 bases between the two ends. CDR3 loop: CASSLDGGGIYNEQFF. The DNA for the CDR3 is TGTGCCAGCAGCTTAGATGGAGGAGGAATCTACAATGAGCAGTTCTTC.

The chain has TRBV10-3 and TRBJ1-1, with 10 positions matching TRBD1. The CDR3 is 19 amino acids. Trimming removed 6 bases from V and 1 base from J; junction bases left unmatched: 17. In germline, CDR1 is ENHRY, CDR2 SYGVKD. CDR3 residues: CAISDLEGGTGASNTEAFF. The CDR3 nucleotides read TGTGCCATCAGCGACCTTGAGGGGGGGACAGGGGCCTCGAACACTGAAGCTTTCTTT.

V and J are TRBV5-1 and TRBJ1-1; no reliable D call. Germline-derived CDR1 and CDR2 are SGHRS and YFSETQ. The V end was cut by 2 bases, the J end by 2 bases, with 10 bases between. The CDR3 is 14 amino acids. DNA for the CDR3: TGCGCCAGCAGCTTATCAACGGTCAACACTGAAGCTTTCTTT. Translation: CASSLSTVNTEAFF.